These 23 T cell receptor beta chains originate from one sample sequenced in a study of T cell responses to AZD1222 COVID-19 vaccine. Produced via immunoSEQ multiplex PCR; TCRdb's table is partial and in-frame only. The table shows over 150,000 clones, with about 90% occurring only once. The sample here was peripheral blood, taken on day 0 of AZD1222 vaccination. Source of these receptors: an adult in good health.

This clone showed up just a few times. The gene calls are TRBV27 and TRBJ2-6, with D tentatively TRBD2 (7 bases). The CDR3 is 17 residues long. The germline V and J ends were trimmed by 7 bases and 1 base, with 17 bases remaining between them. CDR1 is MNHEY, CDR2 SMNVEV, per germline (reference sequence). CDR3 nucleotide sequence: TGTGCCAGCAAGCGGCTAGGGGGGGCGTCTGGGGCCAACGTCCTGACTTTC. This translates into CASKRLGGASGANVLTF.

V usage is TRBV7-9 and J usage is TRBJ2-3; 7 bases match TRBD2. The CDR3 runs to 14 residues. Germline V gives CDR1 SEHNR, CDR2 FQNEAQ (reference sequence). Trimming cost V 5 bases and J 2 bases; bases outside gene matches: 4. The CDR3 region is CASSPGLSTDTQYF. In nucleotides, the CDR3 is TGTGCCAGCAGCCCGGGACTATCCACAGATACGCAGTATTTT.

CDR3 loop: CAWSRRQDQPQHF. Here the CDR3 DNA reads TGTGCCTGGAGCCGGAGACAGGATCAGCCCCAGCATTTT. The chain couples TRBV30 to TRBJ1-5; weak D call: TRBD1 (6 bases). Germline V gene sequence: CDR1 GTSNPN, CDR2 SVGIG (reference sequence). V lost 3 bases, J lost 5 bases, and 11 bases lay in between. The CDR3 totals 13 residues.

V is TRBV2 and J is TRBJ2-3; perhaps D is TRBD1 or TRBD2 (6 bases each). The germline V gene has CDR1 SNHLY and CDR2 FYNNEI. Trimming removed 6 bases at V and 3 bases at J, with 10 bases between. The CDR3 runs to 13 residues. CDR3: CASSGGWTDTQYF. In DNA, the CDR3 is TGTGCCAGCAGCGGGGGCTGGACAGATACGCAGTATTTT.

The J gene is TRBJ2-3, the V gene TRBV30; TRBD2 matches at 9 bases. With 5 bases clipped from V and 1 base from J, the junction kept 1 base outside the gene matches. CDR1 and CDR2 (germline): GTSNPN, SVGIG (reference sequence). CDR3 length equals 13 residues. CDR3 protein: CAWWTSGTDTQYF. The CDR3 DNA sequence: TGTGCCTGGTGGACTAGCGGCACAGATACGCAGTATTTT.

This clone has a handful of counts. This chain uses TRBV6-5 with TRBJ1-3, with a possible D match to TRBD1 (6 bases). The CDR3 contains 15 residues. V shed 2 bases and J shed 4 bases, with 12 bases lying between them. Germline loops: CDR1 MNHEY, CDR2 SVGAGI. The CDR3 DNA follows: TGTGCCAGCAGTTACACAGGGCAAGCCGGAAACACCATATATTTT. This codes for CASSYTGQAGNTIYF.

The chain is built from TRBV27 and TRBJ1-5, with TRBD1 matching 11 bases. Trimming at V came to 6 bases and at J to 3 bases, leaving 10 bases not matched to a gene. Germline-derived CDR1 and CDR2 are MNHEY and SMNVEV (reference sequence). This CDR3 has 17 amino acids. The CDR3 region has the DNA TGTGCCAGCAGCCTAAGGAGGGACAGGGGGATCAATCAGCCCCAGCATTTT. Protein sequence: CASSLRRDRGINQPQHF.

The gene calls are TRBV27 and TRBJ2-7, with D possibly being TRBD2 (6 bases). The CDR3 has 15 residues. CDR1 is MNHEY, CDR2 SMNVEV, per germline (reference sequence). Between the trimmed V and J ends, which lost 0 bases and 2 bases, there was a span of 11 bases. The CDR3 region is CASSLSASATYEQYF. The CDR3 coding sequence is TGTGCCAGCAGTTTATCGGCTAGCGCGACCTACGAGCAGTACTTC.

The chain couples TRBV18 to TRBJ1-2, with TRBD1 as a possible D gene (6 bases). V dropped 0 bases and J dropped 4 bases, with 6 bases sitting between them. This CDR3 contains 13 residues. Per germline, CDR1 KGHSH and CDR2 LQKENI. CDR3 loop: CASSPPQGYGYTF. The CDR3 DNA sequence: TGTGCCAGCTCACCACCACAGGGCTATGGCTACACCTTC.

This clone is a singleton in its sample. The chain couples TRBV4-2 to TRBJ2-1; maybe TRBD2 (5 bases). The CDR3 runs 14 residues. Trimming took off 5 bases at V and 1 base at J, with 9 bases between the two ends. Germline CDR1 LGHNA, CDR2 YNFKEQ. CDR3 loop: CASSVARSYNEQFF. CDR3 sequence (DNA): TGTGCCAGCAGCGTAGCGAGATCCTACAATGAGCAGTTCTTC.

V is TRBV6-2 or TRBV6-3 and J is TRBJ1-3; D call uncertain. Germline CDR1 MNHEY, CDR2 SVGEGT. V was clipped by 2 bases and J by 4 bases, with 24 bases between them. There are 19 residues in the CDR3. The CDR3 coding sequence is TGTGCCAGCAGTTACCCAACTTTTGCCCGACGGGGTGGCGGAAACACCATATATTTT. It specifies CASSYPTFARRGGGNTIYF.

CDR3 in amino acids: CASSRESPGTGTEAFF. The CDR3 DNA sequence: TGTGCCAGCAGTCGCGAATCACCCGGGACAGGGACTGAAGCTTTCTTT. This chain links TRBV2 with TRBJ1-1, with TRBD1 identical over 9 bases. Germline CDR1 SNHLY, CDR2 FYNNEI. CDR3 length: 16 residues. With V trimmed by 5 bases and J by 5 bases, 12 bases remained unmatched.

This clone has more than one count but fewer than ten. This sequence joins TRBV6-6 and TRBJ1-2, with D hard to call. The CDR3 runs 13 residues. Germline CDR1 reads MNHNY; CDR2 reads SVGAGI (reference sequence). V dropped 5 bases and J dropped 1 base, with 8 bases sitting between them. The CDR3 DNA follows: TGTGCCAGCAGTCCGCGGGATAACTATGGCTACACCTTC. Its protein is CASSPRDNYGYTF.

The chain couples TRBV14 to TRBJ1-6; D is ambiguous. The CDR3 runs to 15 residues. CDR1 SGHDN and CDR2 FVKESK come from the germline V gene. V was cut by 2 bases and J by 3 bases, with 8 bases left in between. The CDR3 nucleotides are TGTGCCAGCAGCCAAAGGCAGAACTATAATTCACCCCTCCACTTT. This codes for CASSQRQNYNSPLHF.

This clone has just a few counts. The V gene is TRBV21-1, the J gene TRBJ1-2. TRBV21-1 is labeled a pseudogene. There are 16 residues in the CDR3. Written as DNA, the CDR3 is TGTGCCAGCACCCCCCCCGCGGCCGGCTCCAACTATGGCTACACCTTC. Residues: CASTPPAAGSNYGYTF.

The J gene is TRBJ2-7, the V gene TRBV7-2; TRBD2 matches at 8 bases. The germline V gene has CDR1 SGHTA and CDR2 FQGNSA. The CDR3 extends over 15 amino acids. V trimming: 4 bases; J trimming: 1 base; junction bases outside the gene matches: 6. The CDR3 DNA reads as TGTGCCAGCAGCTCCGGACTAGCATTGTCCTACGAGCAGTACTTC. Its protein product is CASSSGLALSYEQYF.

J is TRBJ1-2 and V is TRBV11-2, with a possible D match to TRBD1 (6 bases). The CDR3 is 13 residues long. Trimming shortened V by 5 bases and J by 4 bases, and 11 bases separated the two germline ends. The germline CDR1 and CDR2 sequences are SGHAT and FQNNGV. For the CDR3, the DNA is TGTGCCAGCAGCCCGGACAGTTCCTATGGCTACACCTTC. The encoded protein is CASSPDSSYGYTF.

In its sample, this clone was seen once. The V call is TRBV7-2, the J call TRBJ2-2; TRBD2 matches 8 bases. The CDR3 contains 16 residues. V lost 1 base and J lost 8; bases outside the gene matches: 9. CDR1 and CDR2 from the germline V gene are SGHTA and FQGNSA. CDR3: CASSLGASGWLGELFF. CDR3 DNA sequence: TGTGCCAGCAGCTTAGGGGCTAGCGGGTGGCTGGGGGAGCTGTTTTTT. Filled out from reference TRBV7-2 and TRBJ2-2, the complete variable domain reads GAGVSQSPSNKVTEKGKDVELRCDPISGHTALYWYRQSLGQGLEFLIYFQGNSAPDKSGLPSDRFSAERTGGSVSTLTIQRTQQEDSAVYLCASSLGASGWLGELFFGEGSRLTVL.

The chain links TRBV3-1 (or the pseudogene TRBV3-2) to TRBJ2-7; 11 nucleotides match TRBD2. The germline V gene has CDR1 LGHDT and CDR2 YNNKEL (reference sequence). V gave up 1 base and J gave up 4 bases; unmatched junction bases: 3. The CDR3 has 15 amino acids. For the CDR3, the DNA is TGTGCCAGCAGCCAAGCCGGGACTAGCGGTTACGAGCAGTACTTC. The encoded protein is CASSQAGTSGYEQYF.

The gene calls are TRBV5-1 and TRBJ2-5; D is unclear. Germline CDR1 SGHRS, CDR2 YFSETQ. The CDR3 totals 13 residues. V was clipped by 1 base and J by 7 bases, with 11 bases between them. As DNA, the CDR3 is TGCGCCAGCAGCTTGTTTAATGATGGGACCCAGTACTTC. This gives the protein CASSLFNDGTQYF.

This chain joins TRBV10-3 and TRBJ2-6, with TRBD2 identical over 14 bases. Trimming removed 6 bases from V and 4 bases from J; junction bases left unmatched: 8. The CDR3 extends over 18 amino acids. Germline values: CDR1 ENHRY, CDR2 SYGVKD. The CDR3 bases are TGTGCCATCAGAAGGACTAGCGGGAGGACGGCGGGGGCCAACGTCCTGACTTTC. This translates into CAIRRTSGRTAGANVLTF.

The CDR3 nucleotides read TGTGCCAGCAGTTTGGGGCCGATCCTTCAAGAGACCCAGTACTTC. Amino acids: CASSLGPILQETQYF. This chain uses TRBV28 with TRBJ2-5; possible D gene TRBD1, 5 bases. There are 15 residues in the CDR3. CDR1 is MDHEN and CDR2 is SYDVKM in the germline V gene. The V gene lost 3 bases and the J gene lost 2 bases, with 13 bases spanning the gap.

This rearrangement joins TRBV19 to TRBJ2-5, with D unresolved. CDR3 length: 13 residues. The germline gives CDR1 LNHDA, CDR2 SQIVND (reference sequence). Trimming stripped 4 bases from V and 3 bases from J, with 9 bases between. CDR3 coding DNA: TGTGCCAGTAGTAAACTACCTAAAGAGACCCAGTACTTC. It yields the protein CASSKLPKETQYF.